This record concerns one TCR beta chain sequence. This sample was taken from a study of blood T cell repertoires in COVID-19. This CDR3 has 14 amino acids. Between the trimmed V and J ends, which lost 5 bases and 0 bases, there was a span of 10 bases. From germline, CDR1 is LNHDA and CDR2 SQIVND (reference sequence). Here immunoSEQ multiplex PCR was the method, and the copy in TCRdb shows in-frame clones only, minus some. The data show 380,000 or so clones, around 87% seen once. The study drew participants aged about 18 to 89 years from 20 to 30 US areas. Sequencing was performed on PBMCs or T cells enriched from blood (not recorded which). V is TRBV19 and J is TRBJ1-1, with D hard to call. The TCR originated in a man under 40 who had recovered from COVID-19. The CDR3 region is CASSRGSLNTEAFF. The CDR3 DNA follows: TGTGCCAGTAGTCGAGGCAGCCTGAACACTGAAGCTTTCTTT.